Listed below are T cell receptor beta chains from one sample, sequenced in a study of response to subunit inactivated influenza vaccine. One entry per CDR3 protein, called by TCRdb with MiXCR from the RT-PCR reads. The data show roughly 500,000 distinct CDR3 sequences, less than 25% seen once. These sequences were also reported in another study, on T cells expressing NK-cell markers.

Sequenced material: CD4+ T cells sorted from PBMCs, taken approximately 12 days after vaccination. The receptors were sampled from a man over 45 who received an inactivated influenza vaccine. CDR3s include the opening cysteine and the closing phenylalanine or tryptophan. D genes are given only for firm matches. Size values are once, few and many counts, or a class for expanded clones, and some rows have none.

D: .; V: TRBV12-3/TRBV12-4; size: few; J: TRBJ2-6; CDR3: CASSLSGGANVLTF; DNA: TGTGCCAGCAGTTTAAGCGGGGGGGCCAACGTCCTGACTTTC
D: .; V: TRBV5-1; size: .; J: TRBJ1-1; CDR3: CASSEGMNTEAFF; DNA: TGCGCCAGCAGTGAAGGGATGAACACTGAAGCTTTCTTT
D: .; V: TRBV5-6; size: .; J: TRBJ2-3; CDR3: CASSLAGGYQPQYF; DNA: TGTGCCAGCAGCTTGGCCGGGGGTTATCAGCCCCAGTATTTT
D: .; V: TRBV5-1; size: few; J: TRBJ2-7; CDR3: CASTRDTYEQYF; DNA: TGCGCCAGCACCCGGGACACCTACGAGCAGTACTTC
D: .; V: TRBV24-1; size: few; J: TRBJ2-6; CDR3: CATSDFLDTVSSGANVLTF; DNA: TGTGCCACCAGTGATTTCTTGGACACAGTCAGCTCTGGGGCCAACGTCCTGACTTTC
D: .; V: TRBV7-2; size: many; J: TRBJ2-2; CDR3: CASSPQGLGTGELFF; DNA: TGTGCCAGCAGCCCTCAGGGTTTGGGTACCGGGGAGCTGTTTTTT
D: .; V: TRBV14; size: few; J: TRBJ2-3; CDR3: CASSQATNTQYF; DNA: TGTGCCAGCAGCCAAGCTACCAATACGCAGTATTTT
D: TRBD1; V: TRBV5-1; size: .; J: TRBJ2-7; CDR3: CASSSWTGSYEQYF; DNA: TGCGCCAGCAGCTCGTGGACAGGTTCCTACGAGCAGTACTTC
D: .; V: TRBV24-1; size: few; J: TRBJ2-1; CDR3: CATSDPGGRGNEQFF; DNA: TGTGCCACCAGTGACCCCGGGGGGCGGGGAAATGAGCAGTTCTTC
D: .; V: TRBV20-1; size: few; J: TRBJ2-5; CDR3: CSATPGSETQYF; DNA: TGCAGTGCTACGCCGGGAAGTGAGACCCAGTACTTC
D: .; V: TRBV4-2; size: .; J: TRBJ2-1; CDR3: CASSQDGGGVSYNEQFF; DNA: TGTGCCAGCAGCCAAGATGGTGGAGGGGTATCCTACAATGAGCAGTTCTTC
D: .; V: TRBV18; size: .; J: TRBJ2-7; CDR3: CASSPILNSYEQYF; DNA: TGTGCCAGCTCACCCATCTTAAACTCCTACGAGCAGTACTTC
D: TRBD1; V: TRBV28; size: .; J: TRBJ1-2; CDR3: CASSFPTGGRYGYTF; DNA: TGTGCCAGCAGTTTTCCGACAGGGGGAAGGTATGGCTACACCTTC
D: .; V: TRBV18; size: .; J: TRBJ1-4; CDR3: CASSPRASLYNEKLFF; DNA: TGTGCCAGCTCACCACGGGCCAGTCTTTATAATGAAAAACTGTTTTTT
D: TRBD1; V: TRBV6-2/TRBV6-3; size: .; J: TRBJ2-5; CDR3: CASRDDRGNETQYF; DNA: TGTGCCAGCCGGGACGACAGGGGCAACGAGACCCAGTACTTC
D: .; V: TRBV29-1; size: few; J: TRBJ2-1; CDR3: CSVLSGANEQFF; DNA: TGCAGCGTTCTTAGCGGAGCCAATGAGCAGTTCTTC
D: .; V: TRBV20-1; size: few; J: TRBJ2-3; CDR3: CSALRTVGTDTQYF; DNA: TGCAGTGCTCTACGGACAGTGGGAACAGATACGCAGTATTTT
D: TRBD2; V: TRBV4-3; size: .; J: TRBJ2-7; CDR3: CASSQGLAGPSSYEQYF; DNA: TGCGCCAGCAGCCAAGGACTAGCGGGACCGAGCTCCTACGAGCAGTACTTC
D: TRBD1; V: TRBV7-2; size: .; J: TRBJ1-2; CDR3: CASSLVTTGGGYTF; DNA: TGTGCCAGCAGCTTAGTAACGACAGGGGGTGGCTACACCTTC
D: .; V: TRBV28; size: few; J: TRBJ2-1; CDR3: CASSFSGLKYNEQFF; DNA: TGTGCCAGCAGTTTCTCCGGACTGAAGTACAATGAGCAGTTCTTC
D: TRBD1; V: TRBV3-1; size: once; J: TRBJ2-7; CDR3: CASSAHPGQGPHEQYF; DNA: TGTGCCAGCAGCGCGCACCCGGGACAGGGCCCCCACGAGCAGTACTTC
D: .; V: TRBV5-4; size: .; J: TRBJ2-1; CDR3: CASSLRGIGFNEQFF; DNA: TGTGCCAGCAGCTTGAGGGGGATCGGATTCAATGAGCAGTTCTTC
D: TRBD1; V: TRBV12-3/TRBV12-4; size: many; J: TRBJ1-1; CDR3: CASRDRGTEAFF; DNA: TGTGCCAGCCGGGACAGGGGCACTGAAGCTTTCTTT
D: .; V: TRBV20-1; size: .; J: TRBJ1-1; CDR3: CSAPGRGTEAFF; DNA: TGCAGTGCCCCCGGGAGGGGTACTGAAGCTTTCTTT
D: .; V: TRBV19; size: .; J: TRBJ1-1; CDR3: CASTTKRNSVNTEAFF; DNA: TGTGCCAGCACGACAAAGCGTAATTCCGTGAACACTGAAGCTTTCTTT
D: .; V: TRBV20-1; size: .; J: TRBJ2-3; CDR3: CSATPTGAGMDTQYF; DNA: TGCAGTGCTACGCCGACGGGGGCAGGGATGGATACGCAGTATTTT
D: TRBD2; V: TRBV15; size: .; J: TRBJ2-3; CDR3: CATSPTSGSQYF; DNA: TGTGCCACCAGCCCGACTAGCGGGTCGCAGTATTTT
D: .; V: TRBV20-1; size: .; J: TRBJ2-5; CDR3: CSATSPFSIQETQYF; DNA: TGCAGTGCTACAAGTCCCTTCTCCATACAAGAGACCCAGTACTTC
D: TRBD1; V: TRBV2; size: few; J: TRBJ2-2; CDR3: CASSESRTGTGELFF; DNA: TGTGCCAGCAGTGAATCCCGGACAGGAACCGGGGAGCTGTTTTTT
D: .; V: TRBV10-3; size: .; J: TRBJ2-7; CDR3: CAISEDTRISYEQYF; DNA: TGTGCCATCAGTGAGGACACTAGGATTTCCTACGAGCAGTACTTC
D: TRBD1; V: TRBV5-4; size: .; J: TRBJ2-5; CDR3: CASSPPDRDKETQYF; DNA: TGTGCCAGCAGCCCCCCCGACAGGGATAAAGAGACCCAGTACTTC
D: .; V: TRBV7-2; size: few; J: TRBJ1-2; CDR3: CASSPNAISNYGYTF; DNA: TGTGCCAGCAGCCCAAATGCTATTTCCAACTATGGCTACACCTTC
D: .; V: TRBV28; size: .; J: TRBJ1-2; CDR3: CASRQVGIYGYTF; DNA: TGTGCCAGCAGGCAAGTCGGTATCTATGGCTACACCTTC